The table lists the clone carrying this T cell receptor beta chain with a count of one. Clones were read by immunoSEQ multiplex PCR, and TCRdb kept only the in-frame ones, dropping some. Of under 95,000 clones listed, 82% are singletons. These data come from a study of blood T cell repertoires in COVID-19. Germline V gene data show CDR1 as MNHEY and CDR2 as SVGAGI. Trimming shortened V by 5 bases and J by 7 bases, and 12 bases separated the two germline ends. The CDR3 length is 13 residues. The specimen was peripheral blood. This chain joins TRBV6-5 and TRBJ2-1; tentatively, D is TRBD2 (6 bases). The sequence was collected from a woman older than 75 with acute or convalescent COVID-19. The CDR3 region has the DNA TGTGCCAGCAGTCCCCGCCGGGGGAATGAGCAGTTCTTC. It yields the protein CASSPRRGNEQFF.